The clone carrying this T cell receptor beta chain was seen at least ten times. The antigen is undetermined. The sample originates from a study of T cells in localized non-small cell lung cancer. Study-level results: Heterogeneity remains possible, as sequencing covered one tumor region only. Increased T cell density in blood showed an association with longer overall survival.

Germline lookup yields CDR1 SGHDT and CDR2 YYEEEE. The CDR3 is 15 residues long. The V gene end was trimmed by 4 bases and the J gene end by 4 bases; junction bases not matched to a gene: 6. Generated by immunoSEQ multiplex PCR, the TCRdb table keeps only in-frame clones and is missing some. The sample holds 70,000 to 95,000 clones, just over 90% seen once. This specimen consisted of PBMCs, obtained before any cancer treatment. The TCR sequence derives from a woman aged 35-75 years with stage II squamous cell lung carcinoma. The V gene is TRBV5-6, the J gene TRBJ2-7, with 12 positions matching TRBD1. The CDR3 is CASSRQGQGAYEQYF. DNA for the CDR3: TGTGCCAGCAGCCGGCAGGGACAGGGGGCTTACGAGCAGTACTTC.